Listed below are T cell receptor beta chains from one sample, sequenced in a study of blood T cells in healthy people across ages. TCRdb independently ran MiXCR on the 5' RACE reads; one entry per CDR3 protein. This table holds 720,000 or so distinct CDR3 sequences, around 41% found once. The sample taken for sequencing was blood. The receptor set was obtained from an elderly man in good health. Both conserved end residues are part of each CDR3. A D gene is named only where the DNA matches it firmly. Size tells how often a clone was seen (once, few, many) or the class of an expanded clone, and some rows leave it out.

clone_size	d_call	v_call	j_call	cdr3_aa	cdr3_nt
NA	NA	TRBV5-1	TRBJ1-1	CASSLEGKTEAFF	TGCGCCAGCAGCCTCGAGGGGAAAACTGAAGCTTTCTTT
NA	NA	TRBV7-3	TRBJ2-3	CASSPRFTGQTDTQYF	TGTGCCAGCAGCCCTAGGTTTACAGGGCAGACAGATACGCAGTATTTT
NA	TRBD1	TRBV30	TRBJ2-1	CAWSPGGSYNEQFF	TGTGCCTGGAGTCCAGGGGGCTCCTACAATGAGCAGTTCTTC
NA	NA	TRBV7-2	TRBJ2-5	CASSAGYSETQYF	TGTGCCAGCAGCGCAGGGTATAGCGAGACCCAGTACTTC
few	NA	TRBV25-1	TRBJ1-4	CASSDLRGRGLFF	TGTGCCAGCAGTGATCTCAGGGGACGGGGACTGTTTTTT
once	NA	TRBV3-1	TRBJ2-1	CASREGDEQFF	TGTGCCAGCAGGGAGGGGGATGAGCAGTTCTTC
NA	TRBD1	TRBV6-2/TRBV6-3	TRBJ1-5	CASSYSTGQGGQPQHF	TGTGCCAGCAGTTACTCGACGGGACAGGGTGGCCAGCCCCAGCATTTT
NA	TRBD1	TRBV6-5	TRBJ2-7	CAGSYGTGDYEQYF	TGTGCCGGCAGTTACGGGACAGGGGACTACGAGCAGTACTTC
few	NA	TRBV15	TRBJ2-3	CATSRNSRGVTDTQYF	TGTGCCACCAGCAGAAACTCCCGCGGGGTCACAGATACGCAGTATTTT
few	NA	TRBV4-3	TRBJ2-5	CASSPGHWGTQYF	TGCGCCAGCAGCCCGGGACATTGGGGGACCCAGTACTTC
NA	NA	TRBV10-3	TRBJ1-5	CATEGRDSNQPQHF	TGTGCCACCGAGGGACGGGATAGCAATCAGCCCCAGCATTTT
few	TRBD2	TRBV6-5	TRBJ2-5	CASALWASGNQETQYF	TGTGCCAGCGCCCTATGGGCTAGCGGAAACCAAGAGACCCAGTACTTC
NA	NA	TRBV6-2/TRBV6-3	TRBJ1-1	CASSGRMGGAFF	TGTGCCAGCAGTGGACGGATGGGGGGAGCTTTCTTT
few	NA	TRBV20-1	TRBJ2-7	CSAFRGTEQYF	TGCAGTGCCTTCAGGGGTACCGAGCAGTACTTC
NA	NA	TRBV28	TRBJ2-5	CASSFLARGGNEQYF	TGTGCCAGCAGTTTTCTGGCCAGGGGAGGCAATGAGCAGTACTTC
few	TRBD2	TRBV28	TRBJ2-1	CATSPRTSLYNEQFF	TGTGCCACCAGTCCGCGGACTAGCCTATACAATGAGCAGTTCTTC
few	NA	TRBV3-1	TRBJ2-7	CASSPSPSGNYEQYF	TGTGCCAGCAGCCCCTCACCGTCGGGGAACTACGAGCAGTACTTC
many	NA	TRBV7-2	TRBJ2-3	CASSLDPPPRDTQYF	TGTGCCAGCAGCTTAGATCCTCCCCCCCGAGATACGCAGTATTTT
NA	NA	TRBV2	TRBJ2-2	CASSDEGAIGELFF	TGTGCCAGCAGTGATGAGGGAGCGATCGGGGAGCTGTTTTTT
NA	NA	TRBV28	TRBJ2-7	CASSVGPWFGGYF	TGTGCCAGCAGTGTCGGTCCTTGGTTTGGGGGGTACTTC
NA	NA	TRBV5-4	TRBJ1-4	CASSLNQGSAEKLFF	TGTGCCAGCAGCTTGAACCAGGGGAGTGCTGAAAAACTGTTTTTT
NA	TRBD1	TRBV29-1	TRBJ2-3	CSVEGGQGADTQYF	TGCAGCGTTGAAGGGGGACAGGGGGCAGATACGCAGTATTTT
few	NA	TRBV12-3/TRBV12-4	TRBJ2-1	CASSPAYNEQFF	TGTGCCAGCAGCCCGGCGTACAATGAGCAGTTCTTC
NA	TRBD2	TRBV4-3	TRBJ2-3	CASSRTGLEGPDTQYF	TGCGCCAGCAGCCGCACAGGACTAGAGGGGCCAGATACGCAGTATTTT
NA	NA	TRBV20-1	TRBJ1-1	CSAREVTEAFF	TGCAGTGCTAGGGAAGTGACTGAAGCTTTCTTT
few	TRBD1	TRBV2	TRBJ2-1	CASSCRGLVEQFF	TGTGCCAGCAGTTGCAGGGGGCTAGTGGAGCAGTTCTTC
few	NA	TRBV6-5	TRBJ2-7	CASSYAGPLADEQYF	TGTGCCAGCAGTTACGCCGGGCCTCTCGCAGACGAGCAGTACTTC
NA	TRBD1	TRBV12-3/TRBV12-4	TRBJ1-1	CASRGDSGNTEAFF	TGTGCCAGCAGAGGGGACAGCGGGAACACTGAAGCTTTCTTT
few	NA	TRBV28	TRBJ2-7	CASSLWASYNEQYF	TGTGCCAGCAGTTTATGGGCGTCGTACAATGAGCAGTACTTC
few	TRBD2	TRBV4-3	TRBJ2-1	CASSLTPRTSGYNEQFF	TGCGCCAGCAGCCTCACACCGAGGACTAGCGGATACAATGAGCAGTTCTTC
NA	NA	TRBV18	TRBJ1-5	CASSPPAGGSNQPQHF	TGTGCCAGCTCACCACCGGCCGGGGGCAGCAATCAGCCCCAGCATTTT
NA	NA	TRBV7-2	TRBJ2-3	CASSVVLEPDTQYF	TGTGCCAGCAGCGTAGTCCTGGAGCCAGATACGCAGTATTTT
NA	NA	TRBV7-2	TRBJ2-1	CASSWTRNEQFF	TGTGCCAGCAGCTGGACAAGAAATGAGCAGTTCTTC
NA	NA	TRBV3-1	TRBJ2-5	CASSPGTLETQYF	TGTGCCAGCAGCCCCGGGACGTTGGAGACCCAGTACTTC
NA	NA	TRBV4-2	TRBJ1-2	CASRRGEDGDLDYGYTF	TGTGCCAGCAGACGGGGGGAGGACGGAGATCTAGACTATGGCTACACCTTC
NA	NA	TRBV20-1	TRBJ1-1	CSAPGQKNTEAFF	TGCAGTGCCCCGGGACAAAAGAACACTGAAGCTTTCTTT
few	NA	TRBV14	TRBJ1-2	CASSQGYTDHGYTF	TGTGCCAGCAGCCAGGGTTACACGGACCATGGCTACACCTTC
many	TRBD1	TRBV28	TRBJ2-7	CASWSRQGSHEQYF	TGTGCCAGCTGGTCCAGACAGGGTTCCCACGAGCAGTACTTC
NA	TRBD1	TRBV6-5	TRBJ1-1	CASRDRVGTEAFF	TGTGCCTCCCGGGACAGGGTTGGAACTGAAGCTTTCTTT
NA	NA	TRBV4-3	TRBJ2-7	CASSLGTFSSYEQYF	TGCGCCAGCAGCCTGGGGACATTCAGCTCCTACGAGCAGTACTTC
NA	TRBD1	TRBV5-1	TRBJ2-5	CASRPGTGAQETQYF	TGCGCCAGCAGGCCCGGGACAGGGGCTCAAGAGACCCAGTACTTC
few	TRBD2	TRBV28	TRBJ2-1	CASSLSGRTNEQFF	TGTGCCAGCAGTTTATCCGGGAGGACCAATGAGCAGTTCTTC
few	TRBD1	TRBV2	TRBJ2-4	CASTRQGGLAKNIQYF	TGTGCCAGCACTAGACAGGGGGGACTAGCCAAAAACATTCAGTACTTC
NA	NA	TRBV6-1	TRBJ1-2	CASRDNNYVYTF	TGTGCCAGCAGGGACAATAACTATGTCTACACCTTC
NA	NA	TRBV7-9	TRBJ2-5	CASSLGTIRLETRYF	TGTGCCAGCAGCTTAGGGACCATTAGGTTGGAGACCCGGTACTTC
NA	NA	TRBV11-3	TRBJ2-3	CASSHRDTSTDTQYF	TGTGCCAGCAGCCACAGGGATACAAGCACAGATACGCAGTATTTT
few	NA	TRBV11-2	TRBJ2-5	CASSLQLQETQYF	TGTGCCAGCAGCTTACAGCTTCAAGAGACCCAGTACTTC
NA	TRBD1	TRBV29-1	TRBJ1-1	CSAKESGTGHTEAFF	TGCAGCGCCAAAGAATCTGGGACAGGGCATACTGAAGCTTTCTTT
few	NA	TRBV6-2/TRBV6-3	TRBJ1-2	CASSFDTGTPSNYGYTF	TGTGCCAGCAGCTTTGATACCGGGACACCCTCTAACTATGGCTACACCTTC
few	NA	TRBV9	TRBJ2-1	CASSITGTQSYNEQFF	TGTGCCAGCAGCATTACCGGGACACAATCCTACAATGAGCAGTTCTTC